A selection of T cell receptor beta chains follows, all from one sample in a study of early T cells in non-severe SARS-CoV-2 infection. Via MiXCR, TCRdb re-called the 5' RACE reads, giving one row per CDR3 protein. The table has 35,000 to 40,000 distinct CDR3 sequences, less than 5% seen once. Input material: whole blood. Receptor source: an adult who was a healthcare worker with PCR-confirmed SARS-CoV-2 infection or an uninfected control (not recorded which). Each CDR3 is given with its conserved first and last residue. Fields, in order: V gene, clone size, D gene, J gene, CDR3 protein, CDR3 DNA. A D gene is named only where the DNA matches it firmly. The size entry is marked missing in some rows and otherwise reads once, few, many or a size class.

TRBV7-9,many,NA,TRBJ2-2,CASSYPGQGTGELFF,TGTGCCAGCAGCTATCCGGGGCAGGGCACCGGGGAGCTGTTTTTT
TRBV3-1,many,TRBD2,TRBJ2-5,CASSKRTSAVETQYF,TGTGCCAGCAGCAAACGGACTAGCGCGGTGGAGACCCAGTACTTC
TRBV20-1,many,TRBD1,TRBJ2-7,CSALKESGTGYEQYF,TGCAGTGCCTTAAAAGAAAGCGGGACAGGGTACGAGCAGTACTTC
TRBV10-3,few,NA,TRBJ2-1,CAISEAPRGGSYEQFF,TGTGCCATCAGTGAGGCACCCAGGGGCGGGAGTTATGAGCAGTTCTTC
TRBV20-1,many,TRBD1,TRBJ1-5,CSARGQGASNQPQHF,TGCAGTGCTAGAGGGCAGGGGGCTAGCAATCAGCCCCAGCATTTT
TRBV7-2,many,NA,TRBJ2-2,CASSPERLVRTGELFF,TGTGCCAGCAGCCCAGAGCGACTAGTCCGGACCGGGGAGCTGTTTTTT
TRBV3-1,many,NA,TRBJ1-1,CASSQDQGFGNTEAFF,TGTGCCAGCAGCCAAGATCAGGGGTTTGGGAACACTGAAGCTTTCTTT
TRBV29-1,few,TRBD2,TRBJ2-2,CSVSPGAGVIGTGELFF,TGCAGCGTTTCTCCCGGGGCGGGAGTAATTGGCACCGGGGAGCTGTTTTTT
TRBV2,many,NA,TRBJ1-1,CASSGTGRGTEAFF,TGTGCCAGCAGCGGTACAGGGAGGGGCACTGAAGCTTTCTTT
TRBV15,many,NA,TRBJ1-6,CATSRVVDSPLHF,TGTGCCACCAGCAGAGTTGTGGATTCACCCCTCCACTTT
TRBV18,many,TRBD1,TRBJ1-1,CASSEGTVNTEAFF,TGTGCCAGCTCGGAGGGGACAGTGAACACTGAAGCTTTCTTT
TRBV5-6,many,TRBD1,TRBJ2-1,CASSFRDRYYNEQFF,TGTGCCAGCAGCTTCCGGGACAGGTATTACAATGAGCAGTTCTTC
TRBV20-1,many,TRBD2,TRBJ2-1,CSARTWTSGSDNEQFF,TGCAGTGCTAGGACCTGGACTAGCGGGAGCGACAATGAGCAGTTCTTC
TRBV24-1,many,TRBD1,TRBJ2-3,CATSRQGTDTQYF,TGTGCCACCAGCCGACAGGGAACAGATACGCAGTATTTT
TRBV20-1,few,NA,TRBJ1-6,CSAREGSYNSPLHF,TGCAGTGCTAGAGAAGGGTCCTATAATTCACCCCTCCACTTT
TRBV20-1,many,NA,TRBJ1-4,CSARDQYEKLFF,TGCAGTGCTAGAGATCAATATGAAAAACTGTTTTTT
TRBV2,few,NA,TRBJ2-3,CASRKRRDGFTDTQYF,TGTGCCAGCAGAAAAAGACGGGACGGATTCACAGATACGCAGTATTTT
TRBV12-3/TRBV12-4,NA,TRBD1,TRBJ2-7,CASGWAGGDYEQYF,TGTGCCAGCGGGTGGGCAGGGGGTGACTACGAGCAGTACTTC
TRBV10-3,many,NA,TRBJ2-7,CAIGAQSSYEQYF,TGTGCCATCGGAGCGCAGAGCTCCTACGAGCAGTACTTC
TRBV25-1,many,NA,TRBJ2-5,CASSDFETQYF,TGTGCCAGCAGTGACTTCGAGACCCAGTACTTC
TRBV29-1,NA,NA,TRBJ1-2,CSVHEGGQSPRGYTF,TGCAGCGTTCATGAGGGGGGACAATCGCCCCGAGGCTACACCTTC
TRBV10-3,few,NA,TRBJ2-7,CATSDYYEQYF,TGTGCCACATCCGACTACTACGAGCAGTACTTC
TRBV10-3,many,TRBD2,TRBJ2-3,CAISKREGSDTQYF,TGTGCCATCAGTAAGCGGGAGGGCTCAGATACGCAGTATTTT
TRBV7-8,medium-sized,NA,TRBJ2-7,CASSPCPGTEVLNSYEQYF,TGTGCCAGCAGCCCCTGTCCCGGGACGGAAGTCCTCAACTCCTACGAGCAGTACTTC
TRBV6-2/TRBV6-3,many,TRBD2,TRBJ2-5,CASSYSRLRDYEQETQYF,TGTGCCAGCAGTTACTCGAGACTTCGGGACTATGAACAAGAGACCCAGTACTTC
TRBV7-2,many,NA,TRBJ2-3,CASSTEKGSQYF,TGTGCCAGCAGCACGGAAAAGGGGTCGCAGTATTTT
TRBV7-9,NA,NA,TRBJ1-1,CASSLLRGPTEAFF,TGTGCCAGCAGCTTATTACGGGGCCCCACTGAAGCTTTCTTT
TRBV9,many,NA,TRBJ2-1,CASSRSTDLRTAREYNEQFF,TGTGCCAGCAGCCGCAGCACGGACCTTAGGACAGCGAGGGAATACAATGAGCAGTTCTTC
TRBV7-9,NA,TRBD2,TRBJ2-2,CASSSGLAGNTGELFF,TGTGCCAGCAGCTCCGGACTAGCGGGGAACACCGGGGAGCTGTTTTTT